The 20 T cell receptor beta chains presented below share a single source sample, sequenced in a study of blood T cell repertoires in COVID-19. Assay: immunoSEQ multiplex PCR; the TCRdb copy retains only in-frame clones and omits some. The top ten clones hold over 5.5% of a sample with tens of thousands of clones, less than 95% of them seen once. Material for sequencing was peripheral blood. These receptors were taken from a man aged 18 to 35 with COVID-19, enrolled during active disease.

V usage is TRBV9 and J usage is TRBJ1-6; 8 nucleotides match TRBD1. V dropped 3 bases and J dropped 7; count of bases not matched to a gene: 6. Germline values: CDR1 SGDLS, CDR2 YYNGEE. The CDR3 has 15 residues. The CDR3: CASSERQGKNSPLHF. The CDR3 DNA sequence: TGTGCCAGCAGCGAAAGACAGGGGAAAAATTCACCCCTCCACTTT. Looking up the rest from reference TRBV9 and TRBJ1-6 gives the full variable domain: DSGVTQTPKHLITATGQRVTLRCSPRSGDLSVYWYQQSLDQGLQFLIQYYNGEERAKGNILERFSAQQFPDLHSELNLSSLELGDSALYFCASSERQGKNSPLHFGNGTRLTVT.

This CDR3 reads CASSLDRGSYEQYF. In DNA form, the CDR3 reads TGTGCCAGCAGCTTAGATCGGGGTTCCTACGAGCAGTACTTC. The J gene is TRBJ2-7, the V gene TRBV11-3; maybe TRBD2 (5 bases). Between the trimmed V and J ends, which lost 0 bases and 1 base, there was a span of 7 bases. This CDR3 is 14 amino acids long. The V gene's germline CDR1 is SGHNT and CDR2 YENEEA.

V gene TRBV28 combines with J gene TRBJ2-3; no clear D gene. There are 13 residues in the CDR3. Germline CDR1 is MDHEN and CDR2 is SYDVKM. The V end lost 6 bases, the J end lost 1 base, and 8 bases lay between the germline ends. CDR3 amino acids: CASRQTGTDTQYF. CDR3 DNA: TGTGCCAGCAGACAAACAGGCACAGATACGCAGTATTTT.

The chain employs TRBV27 and TRBJ2-5, with 11 bases fitting TRBD2. The CDR3 spans 15 residues. Looked up from germline, CDR1 is MNHEY and CDR2 is SMNVEV (reference sequence). V shed 8 bases, J shed 5 bases, and the junction held 10 bases outside the gene matches. Written as DNA, the CDR3 is TGTGCCAGCGAACCAACTAGCGGGAGATGGGAGACCCAGTACTTC. This gives the protein CASEPTSGRWETQYF.

The rearrangement links TRBV11-2 to TRBJ2-1, with D possibly TRBD2 on 8 matching bases. V was pared by 4 bases and J by 4 bases, with 14 bases between. The CDR3 runs 15 residues. From germline, CDR1 is SGHAT and CDR2 FQNNGV. The CDR3 reads CASSSIAGQYNEQFF. Here the CDR3 DNA reads TGTGCCAGCAGCTCTATAGCGGGACAGTACAATGAGCAGTTCTTC. Drawing the rest from reference TRBV11-2 and TRBJ2-1, the complete variable domain is EAGVAQSPRYKIIEKRQSVAFWCNPISGHATLYWYQQILGQGPKLLIQFQNNGVVDDSQLPKDRFSAERLKGVDSTLKIQPAKLEDSAVYLCASSSIAGQYNEQFFGPGTRLTVL.

V usage is TRBV15 and J usage is TRBJ2-3; D possibly corresponds to TRBD1 (6 bases). Trimming pared 0 bases from V and 10 bases from J, leaving 11 bases between. This CDR3 has 13 amino acids. Germline loops: CDR1 LNHNV, CDR2 YYDKDF (reference sequence). CDR3 amino acids: CATSRDRRQAQYF. The CDR3 DNA sequence: TGTGCCACCAGCAGAGATAGGAGACAGGCGCAGTATTTT.

This clone was picked up one time. The gene calls are TRBV7-2 and TRBJ2-2, with TRBD1 matching over 11 bases. Germline loops: CDR1 SGHTA, CDR2 FQGNSA. The trim removed 5 bases at V and 6 bases at J, leaving 5 bases unmatched. This CDR3 has 15 amino acids. The CDR3 coding sequence is TGTGCCAGCAGCGGCGCGGGACAGGGGGCCGGGGAGCTGTTTTTT. Residues: CASSGAGQGAGELFF.

The chain links TRBV2 to TRBJ1-3, with no clear D. Trimming removed 4 bases from V and 2 bases from J, with 12 bases in between. The germline CDR1 and CDR2 sequences are SNHLY and FYNNEI. This CDR3 has 15 amino acids. The CDR3 protein is CASSVNSSPGNTIYF. In DNA, the CDR3 is TGTGCCAGCAGTGTAAACAGTTCCCCTGGAAACACCATATATTTT.

The chain is built from TRBV27 and TRBJ2-7; 8 bases align to TRBD1. J lost 3 bases, V lost 10 bases, and 5 bases had no gene match. Germline CDR1 and CDR2: MNHEY and SMNVEV (reference sequence). The length of the CDR3 is 12 residues. The CDR3 bases are TGTGCCACAGGGGGCAATCTCTACGAGCAGTACTTC. Amino acids: CATGGNLYEQYF.

The V and J genes are TRBV15 and TRBJ2-7; the D is unclear. Germline lookup yields CDR1 LNHNV and CDR2 YYDKDF (reference sequence). This CDR3 is 15 amino acids long. V gave up 1 base and J gave up 8 bases, with 18 bases separating them. Written as DNA, the CDR3 is TGTGCCACCAGCAGAGTCGGGTCTGACCTACGTAAGCAGTACTTC. Amino acid sequence: CATSRVGSDLRKQYF.

V usage is TRBV9 and J usage is TRBJ2-1; D possibly corresponds to TRBD2 (6 bases). Germline assignment: CDR1 SGDLS and CDR2 YYNGEE. The CDR3 loop spans 13 amino acids. Trimming left V 0 bases short and J 6 bases short, with 7 bases between. CDR3 sequence reads: CASSVGGANEQFF. CDR3 nucleotides: TGTGCCAGCAGCGTAGGCGGGGCCAATGAGCAGTTCTTC. Full variable domain (outside the CDR3, taken from reference TRBV9 and TRBJ2-1): DSGVTQTPKHLITATGQRVTLRCSPRSGDLSVYWYQQSLDQGLQFLIQYYNGEERAKGNILERFSAQQFPDLHSELNLSSLELGDSALYFCASSVGGANEQFFGPGTRLTVL.

The chain employs TRBV19 and TRBJ2-3, with 9 bases lining up with TRBD2. The V gene's germline CDR1 is LNHDA and CDR2 SQIVND (reference sequence). The CDR3 runs to 14 residues. Trimming removed 7 bases from V and 6 bases from J; junction bases left unmatched: 8. This CDR3 reads CASMLAGDWDTQYF. CDR3 bases: TGTGCCAGTATGTTAGCGGGAGATTGGGATACGCAGTATTTT.

This clone was picked up one time. The chain recombines TRBV5-8 with TRBJ1-1; D is possibly TRBD1 (5 bases). The germline V and J ends were trimmed by 4 bases and 3 bases, with 22 bases remaining between them. This CDR3 contains 17 residues. From germline, CDR1 is SGHTS and CDR2 YDEGEE. CDR3 nucleotides: TGTGCCAGCAGCCCTCGGAGGGGCCTCCGGGGGGACACTGAAGCTTTCTTT. Amino acid sequence: CASSPRRGLRGDTEAFF.

This sequence joins TRBV5-4 and TRBJ2-2; 11 positions agree with TRBD2. The CDR3 runs to 17 residues. The germline V gene has CDR1 SGHNT and CDR2 YYREEE (reference sequence). Trimming at V came to 0 bases and at J to 5 bases, leaving 6 bases not matched to a gene. CDR3 DNA: TGTGCCAGCAGCTTGGCGGCTAGCGGGAGGAGGACCGGGGAGCTGTTTTTT. The encoded protein is CASSLAASGRRTGELFF.

J is TRBJ2-2 and V is TRBV4-2, with 8 bases lining up with TRBD1. Unmatched junction bases numbered 14, after V lost 2 bases and J lost 6 bases. CDR1 is LGHNA, CDR2 YNFKEQ, per germline. The CDR3 spans 18 residues. The CDR3 region is CASSQRLFTGGKAGELFF. Here the CDR3 DNA reads TGTGCCAGCAGCCAACGGTTATTCACAGGGGGGAAGGCCGGGGAGCTGTTTTTT.

The CDR3 DNA reads as TGTGCCAGCAGCGTAGGAGGTGGGCTAGCGGGCACAGATACGCAGTATTTT. Residues: CASSVGGGLAGTDTQYF. The chain carries TRBV9 and TRBJ2-3; 7 nucleotides line up with TRBD2. With V trimmed by 0 bases and J by 1 base, 8 bases remained unmatched. In germline, CDR1 is SGDLS, CDR2 YYNGEE. The CDR3 extends over 17 amino acids.

CDR3 loop: CASSVLSGDYEQYF. CDR3 sequence (DNA): TGTGCCAGCAGCGTACTTAGCGGGGACTACGAGCAGTACTTC. This sequence joins TRBV9 and TRBJ2-7; 8 bases agree with TRBD2. With 1 base clipped from V and 3 bases from J, the junction kept 3 bases outside the gene matches. The V gene's germline CDR1 is SGDLS and CDR2 YYNGEE. This CDR3 comprises 14 residues. The full variable domain, rest sourced from reference TRBV9 and TRBJ2-7, is DSGVTQTPKHLITATGQRVTLRCSPRSGDLSVYWYQQSLDQGLQFLIQYYNGEERAKGNILERFSAQQFPDLHSELNLSSLELGDSALYFCASSVLSGDYEQYFGPGTRLTVT.

V gene TRBV5-1 combines with J gene TRBJ2-5; 7 bases fit TRBD1. Germline V lookup: CDR1 SGHRS, CDR2 YFSETQ. This CDR3 region has 14 residues. V lost 2 bases and J lost 3; bases outside the gene matches: 4. In DNA, the CDR3 is TGCGCCAGCAGCTTACAGGGGTCGAAAGAGACCCAGTACTTC. Residues: CASSLQGSKETQYF. Together with reference TRBV5-1 and TRBJ2-5, the CDR3 gives the full variable domain: KAGVTQTPRYLIKTRGQQVTLSCSPISGHRSVSWYQQTPGQGLQFLFEYFSETQRNKGNFPGRFSGRQFSNSRSEMNVSTLELGDSALYLCASSLQGSKETQYFGPGTRLLVL.

The J gene is TRBJ2-1, the V gene TRBV25-1; tentative D call: TRBD1 (7 bases). CDR3 length equals 13 residues. Trimming stripped 8 bases from V and 4 bases from J, with 12 bases between. CDR1 is MGHDK, CDR2 SYGVNS, per germline. Here the CDR3 reads CASEPGGYNEQFF. The CDR3 bases are TGTGCCAGCGAACCAGGGGGGTACAATGAGCAGTTCTTC.

This rearrangement joins TRBV7-9 to TRBJ2-7; TRBD1 aligns across 8 bases. The germline V gene has CDR1 SEHNR and CDR2 FQNEAQ (reference sequence). The CDR3 spans 15 residues. Germline trimming cut 5 bases from V and 2 bases from J; bases unmatched to any gene: 8. DNA of the CDR3: TGTGCCAGCAGCGGCCCGACAGGGGTGGCCTACGAGCAGTACTTC. This sequence encodes CASSGPTGVAYEQYF.